The 9 T cell receptor beta chains below were found in one sample sequenced in a study of blood T cell repertoires in COVID-19. Using immunoSEQ multiplex PCR, the repertoire was profiled, and TCRdb retains in-frame clones only, with some absent. The table lists over 200,000 clones, 81% of them singletons. The sequencing sample was made of peripheral blood. The receptors originated from a woman older than 75 with acute or convalescent COVID-19.

Here the CDR3 DNA reads TGTGCCAGCAGCCCGGGACGACAGGGTGGGTACCAAGAGACCCAGTACTTC. Translating it yields CASSPGRQGGYQETQYF. This rearrangement joins TRBV5-4 to TRBJ2-5; 7 bases match TRBD1. The CDR3 has 17 residues. V was clipped by 4 bases and J by 0 bases; unmatched bases: 12. The germline V gene has CDR1 SGHNT and CDR2 YYREEE (reference sequence). Full variable domain (missing parts from reference TRBV5-4 and TRBJ2-5): ETGVTQSPTHLIKTRGQQVTLRCSSQSGHNTVSWYQQALGQGPQFIFQYYREEENGRGNFPPRFSGLQFPNYSSELNVNALELDDSALYLCASSPGRQGGYQETQYFGPGTRLLVL.

The rearrangement links TRBV9 to TRBJ2-1; D unclear. CDR1 and CDR2 (germline): SGDLS, YYNGEE. The CDR3 loop spans 12 amino acids. The germline V and J ends were trimmed by 1 base and 7 bases, with 6 bases remaining between them. This CDR3 is CASSVKPNEQFF. The CDR3 DNA sequence: TGTGCCAGCAGCGTAAAGCCTAATGAGCAGTTCTTC.

The rearrangement joins TRBV27 to TRBJ1-6; 11 bases agree with TRBD1. V trimming: 5 bases; J trimming: 7 bases; junction bases outside the gene matches: 7. Germline CDR1 reads MNHEY; CDR2 reads SMNVEV (reference sequence). The CDR3 loop spans 16 amino acids. The CDR3 here is CASSPGTGGNNSPLHF. The CDR3 DNA reads TGTGCCAGCAGTCCTGGGACAGGGGGTAACAATTCACCCCTCCACTTT.

This clone was seen only a few times. This chain uses TRBV28 with TRBJ1-5; D call uncertain. Germline loops: CDR1 MDHEN, CDR2 SYDVKM. CDR3 length: 13 residues. The ends were cut back, 6 bases at V and 3 bases at J, with 9 bases in the middle. CDR3 DNA sequence: TGTGCCAGCAGAGCGTTTCCCAATCAGCCCCAGCATTTT. This gives the protein CASRAFPNQPQHF.

This clone came up a few times. The chain joins TRBV7-2 to TRBJ1-5, with D unresolved. From germline, CDR1 is SGHTA and CDR2 FQGNSA. The CDR3 covers 15 residues. V was clipped by 2 bases and J by 7 bases, with 15 bases between them. CDR3 protein: CASSLLTGNVQPQHF. CDR3 DNA: TGTGCCAGCAGCTTACTTACGGGGAATGTGCAGCCCCAGCATTTT. The whole variable domain, remainder taken from reference TRBV7-2 and TRBJ1-5, is GAGVSQSPSNKVTEKGKDVELRCDPISGHTALYWYRQSLGQGLEFLIYFQGNSAPDKSGLPSDRFSAERTGGSVSTLTIQRTQQEDSAVYLCASSLLTGNVQPQHFGDGTRLSIL.

This chain joins TRBV7-9 and TRBJ1-6; TRBD1 matches 8 bases. With 1 base clipped from V and 8 bases from J, the junction kept 1 base outside the gene matches. The CDR3 contains 14 residues. CDR1 SEHNR and CDR2 FQNEAQ come from the germline V gene (reference sequence). CDR3 amino acids: CASSLVTGDSPLHF. As DNA, the CDR3 is TGTGCCAGCAGCTTAGTGACAGGGGATTCACCCCTCCACTTT.

The V and J genes are TRBV6-1 and TRBJ1-6; D is perhaps TRBD1 (6 bases). The CDR3 extends over 14 amino acids. Trimming took 2 bases from V and 9 from J, leaving 11 bases between them. The V gene's germline CDR1 is MNHNS and CDR2 SASEGT. The CDR3 DNA reads TGTGCCAGCAGTGAATGGGAGGGGGGTTCACCCCTCCACTTT. It encodes CASSEWEGGSPLHF.

The DNA of the CDR3 is TGTGCCAGCAGCCAGATTAGAAACGAGCAGTACTTC. Encoded protein: CASSQIRNEQYF. The chain joins TRBV3-1 (or the pseudogene TRBV3-2) to TRBJ2-7; no firm D call. The CDR3 totals 12 residues. Trimming removed 3 bases from V and 5 bases from J, with 8 bases in between. Germline CDR1 LGHDT, CDR2 YNNKEL (reference sequence).

CDR3 region: CASTRQDLGYGYTF. The CDR3 bases are TGTGCCAGTACGAGACAGGACTTGGGGTATGGCTACACCTTC. The chain recombines TRBV14 with TRBJ1-2, with D tentatively TRBD1 (6 bases). From germline, CDR1 is SGHDN and CDR2 FVKESK. V shed 9 bases and J shed 5 bases, with 19 bases lying between them. The CDR3 is made up of 14 amino acids.